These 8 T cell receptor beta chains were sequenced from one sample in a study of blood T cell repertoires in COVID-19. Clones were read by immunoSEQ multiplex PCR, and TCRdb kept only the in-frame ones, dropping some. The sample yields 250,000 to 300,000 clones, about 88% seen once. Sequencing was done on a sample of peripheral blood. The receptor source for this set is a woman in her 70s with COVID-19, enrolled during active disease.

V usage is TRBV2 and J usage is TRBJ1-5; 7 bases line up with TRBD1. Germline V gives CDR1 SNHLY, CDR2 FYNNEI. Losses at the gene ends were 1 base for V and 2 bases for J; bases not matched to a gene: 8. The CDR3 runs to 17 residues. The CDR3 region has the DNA TGTGCCAGCAGTGAAGTGGCAGGGGGTTCGGGCAATCAGCCCCAGCATTTT. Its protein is CASSEVAGGSGNQPQHF.

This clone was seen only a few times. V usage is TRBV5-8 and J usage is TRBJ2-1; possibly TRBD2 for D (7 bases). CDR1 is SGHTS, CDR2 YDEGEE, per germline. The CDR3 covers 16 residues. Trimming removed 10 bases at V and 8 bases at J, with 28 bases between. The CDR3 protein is CACQSLRGPLWDEQFF. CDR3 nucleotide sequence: TGTGCCTGCCAATCCCTGCGGGGGCCTTTATGGGATGAGCAGTTCTTC. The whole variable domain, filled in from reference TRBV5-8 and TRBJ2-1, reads EAGVTQSPTHLIKTRGQQATLRCSPISGHTSVYWYQQALGLGLQFLLWYDEGEERNRGNFPPRFSGRQFPNYSSELNVNALELEDSALYLCACQSLRGPLWDEQFFGPGTRLTVL.

The CDR3 reads CAWVNGGYGQTQYF. The CDR3 coding sequence is TGTGCCTGGGTGAACGGGGGGTATGGACAGACCCAGTACTTC. The V call is TRBV30, the J call TRBJ2-5, with 7 bases lining up with TRBD2. This CDR3 has 14 residues. Germline values: CDR1 GTSNPN, CDR2 SVGIG (reference sequence). The V segment lost 5 bases and the J segment 6 bases; nucleotides outside the gene matches: 12.

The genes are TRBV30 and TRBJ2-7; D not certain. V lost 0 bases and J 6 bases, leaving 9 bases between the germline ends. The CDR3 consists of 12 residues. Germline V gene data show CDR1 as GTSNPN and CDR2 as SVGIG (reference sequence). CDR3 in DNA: TGTGCCTGGAGTGTACAGTTCGGCGAGCAGTACTTC. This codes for CAWSVQFGEQYF.

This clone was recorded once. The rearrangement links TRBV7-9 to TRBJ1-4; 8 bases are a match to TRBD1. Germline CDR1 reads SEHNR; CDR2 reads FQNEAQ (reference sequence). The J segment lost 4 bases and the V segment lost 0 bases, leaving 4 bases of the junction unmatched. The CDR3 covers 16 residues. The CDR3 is CASSLAGTGDNEKLFF. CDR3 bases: TGTGCCAGCAGCTTAGCGGGGACAGGTGATAATGAAAAACTGTTTTTT.

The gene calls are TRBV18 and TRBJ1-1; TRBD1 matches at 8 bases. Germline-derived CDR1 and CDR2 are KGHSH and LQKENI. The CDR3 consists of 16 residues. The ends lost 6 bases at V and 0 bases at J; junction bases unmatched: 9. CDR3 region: CASSRNRGEMNTEAFF. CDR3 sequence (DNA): TGTGCCAGCTCGCGTAACAGGGGGGAGATGAACACTGAAGCTTTCTTT. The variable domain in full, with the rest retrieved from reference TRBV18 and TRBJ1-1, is NAGVMQNPRHLVRRRGQEARLRCSPMKGHSHVYWYRQLPEEGLKFMVYLQKENIIDESGMPKERFSAEFPKEGPSILRIQQVVRGDSAAYFCASSRNRGEMNTEAFFGQGTRLTVV.

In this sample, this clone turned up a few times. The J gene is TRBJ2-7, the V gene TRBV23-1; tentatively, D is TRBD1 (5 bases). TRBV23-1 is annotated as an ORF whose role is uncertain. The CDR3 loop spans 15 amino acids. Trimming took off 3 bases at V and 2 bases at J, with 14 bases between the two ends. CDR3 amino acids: CASSHTRGSPYEQYF. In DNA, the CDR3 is TGCGCCAGCAGTCATACAAGGGGCTCCCCCTACGAGCAGTACTTC.

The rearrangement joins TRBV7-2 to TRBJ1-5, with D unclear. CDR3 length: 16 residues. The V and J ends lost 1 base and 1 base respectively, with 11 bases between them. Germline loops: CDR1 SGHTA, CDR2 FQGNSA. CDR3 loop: CASSLVVEKSNQPQHF. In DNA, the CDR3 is TGTGCCAGCAGCTTAGTTGTTGAGAAGAGCAATCAGCCCCAGCATTTT.